This is a list of T cell receptor beta chains from one sample in a study of T cell responses to AZD1222 COVID-19 vaccine. Clones were sequenced by immunoSEQ multiplex PCR, and TCRdb holds only the in-frame ones, with some missing. The table lists about 160,000 clones, approximately 94% of them singletons, with over 4.5% in the top ten. Sequences were derived from peripheral blood, sampled 28 days after the second AZD1222 dose. The receptors here all came from an adult who received the AZD1222 COVID-19 vaccine. Each CDR3 is given with its conserved first and last residue. Each record gives: clone size, V gene, D gene, J gene, CDR3 DNA, CDR3 protein. A D gene is named only where the DNA matches it firmly. Size is omitted from some rows. Given values are once, few, many or a class for expanded clones.

.	TRBV7-2	.	TRBJ1-1	TGTGCCAGCAGCTTAGCGAAGGGTGACTCTAGCCTGAACACTGAAGCTTTCTTT	CASSLAKGDSSLNTEAFF
.	TRBV5-1	.	TRBJ1-4	TGCGCCAGCAGCTTGAATGCAGTACAAGCTAATGAAAAACTGTTTTTT	CASSLNAVQANEKLFF
.	TRBV29-1	TRBD1	TRBJ1-1	TGCAGCGTTACCCCCGGGACAGGGAACACTGAAGCTTTCTTT	CSVTPGTGNTEAFF
.	TRBV19	.	TRBJ1-3	TGTGCCAGAGTAGTATCCGGATTACGCTCTGGAAACACCATATATTTT	CARVVSGLRSGNTIYF
.	TRBV5-5	.	TRBJ2-2	TGTGCCAGCAGCTGGGAGGTCAGGGTGGGGACCGGGGAGCTGTTTTTT	CASSWEVRVGTGELFF
.	TRBV18	.	TRBJ1-1	TGTGCCAGCTCGCGGGACCCAAACACTGAAGCTTTCTTT	CASSRDPNTEAFF
.	TRBV25-1	.	TRBJ1-5	TGTGCCAGCAGAGCCGGGTCCTATCAGCCCCAGCATTTT	CASRAGSYQPQHF
.	TRBV7-8	.	TRBJ2-2	TGTGCCAGCAGCTTAGAGGGGCGAGTTACCGGGGAGCTGTTTTTT	CASSLEGRVTGELFF
.	TRBV27	TRBD2	TRBJ2-1	TGTGCCAGCAGTTTACTAGCGGGAGTATCAAGTGAGCAGTTCTTC	CASSLLAGVSSEQFF
.	TRBV19	.	TRBJ1-1	TGTGCCAGTAGTCTCGGGGGAGACACTGAAGCTTTCTTT	CASSLGGDTEAFF
.	TRBV7-2	.	TRBJ1-6	TGTGCCAGCAGCTTGAGGCTCTCCGCCGGGAATTCACCCCTCCACTTT	CASSLRLSAGNSPLHF
few	TRBV4-1	.	TRBJ2-7	TGCGCCAGCAGCCAAGATCGAGGGGCTTACGAGCAGTACTTC	CASSQDRGAYEQYF
.	TRBV27	.	TRBJ1-1	TGTGCCAGCAGTCCCGGGATGGGCACTGAAGCTTTCTTT	CASSPGMGTEAFF
.	TRBV5-1	.	TRBJ2-1	TGCGCCAGCAGCCCAAAAAAGGTCTCCTACAATGAGCAGTTCTTC	CASSPKKVSYNEQFF
.	TRBV6-1	.	TRBJ1-2	TGTGCCAGCAGTGGGGGGACGGAAGGAAACGTCATCTATGGCTACACCTTC	CASSGGTEGNVIYGYTF
.	TRBV4-3	.	TRBJ1-6	TGCGCCAGCAGCACCCGACAGACTTATAATTCACCCCTCCACTTT	CASSTRQTYNSPLHF
.	TRBV5-6	.	TRBJ1-2	TGTGCCAGCAGCTTAAGGGGGTATGGCTACACCTTC	CASSLRGYGYTF
.	TRBV28	TRBD2	TRBJ2-3	TGTGCCAGCAGTTTTCAACTAGCGGGAGGAATAATCACAGATACGCAGTATTTT	CASSFQLAGGIITDTQYF
.	TRBV27	.	TRBJ1-6	TGTGCCAGCAGTTTGCGGGCCCTTAATTCACCCCTCCACTTT	CASSLRALNSPLHF
once	TRBV5-1	TRBD2	TRBJ2-7	TGCGCCAGCAGCTTATCCAGCGGGAGCTACGAGCAGTACTTC	CASSLSSGSYEQYF
.	TRBV11-2	.	TRBJ1-2	TGTGCCAGCAGTTCCTCAGGGATCCGATCGTATGGCTACACCTTC	CASSSSGIRSYGYTF
.	TRBV30	.	TRBJ1-2	TGTGCCTGGAGTGTAGGCGGCTATGGCTACACCTTC	CAWSVGGYGYTF
.	TRBV28	TRBD2	TRBJ2-3	TGTGCCAGCAGTTTAGGTTTTTTAGCGGGGACTAGCACAGATACGCAGTATTTT	CASSLGFLAGTSTDTQYF
.	TRBV28	TRBD1	TRBJ1-2	TGTGCCAGCAGTTTTCGGGACAGACGTGGCTACACCTTC	CASSFRDRRGYTF
.	TRBV30	.	TRBJ2-1	TGTGCCGGAGGGGGGATCGACTATGAGCAGTTCTTC	CAGGGIDYEQFF
.	TRBV14	.	TRBJ2-5	TGTGCCAGCAGCCAAGAACCCTTCTTCTTCGGGGCCGGGGAGACCCAGTACTTC	CASSQEPFFFGAGETQYF
.	TRBV23-1	.	TRBJ1-1	TGCGCCAAATCCAAAGGAGAAGCTTTCTTT	CAKSKGEAFF
.	TRBV27	.	TRBJ1-2	TGTGCCAGCAGTTTAAGAACACAGGGACGGGGCGGCTACACCTTC	CASSLRTQGRGGYTF
once	TRBV4-2	.	TRBJ2-1	TGTGCCAGCAGCCAAGATTCTCAGGGTAAGCAGTTCTTC	CASSQDSQGKQFF
.	TRBV5-1	TRBD1	TRBJ1-1	TGCGCCAGCAGCTTACAGGGACAGGACACTGAAGCTTTCTTT	CASSLQGQDTEAFF
.	TRBV11-2	.	TRBJ2-7	TGTGCCAGCAGCTTAGTGGCCCACCAGAAGGGAACCCCCTACGAGCAGTACTTC	CASSLVAHQKGTPYEQYF
.	TRBV4-1	TRBD1	TRBJ2-2	TGCGCCAGCAGCCACTCTTGGACAGGGAGGAGGGTGAACACCGGGGAGCTGTTTTTT	CASSHSWTGRRVNTGELFF
.	TRBV9	TRBD2	TRBJ2-1	TGTGCCAGCAGCGTCACTAGCGGGAGATACAATGAGCAGTTCTTC	CASSVTSGRYNEQFF
.	TRBV9	TRBD2	TRBJ2-7	TGTGCCAGCAGCGTAGCGCGGGGGAACGAGCAGTACTTC	CASSVARGNEQYF
.	TRBV5-4	TRBD1	TRBJ1-3	TGTGCCAGCAGTAGAACAGGGGCTGGAAACACCATATATTTT	CASSRTGAGNTIYF
.	TRBV7-2	.	TRBJ2-5	TGTGCCAGCAGCTCCCGGACTGCACCGGGGACCCAGTACTTC	CASSSRTAPGTQYF
.	TRBV7-2	.	TRBJ2-7	TGTGCCAGCAGCTCCCCCCCGAGGGAGCAGTACTTC	CASSSPPREQYF
.	TRBV7-9	.	TRBJ1-1	TGTGCCAGCAGCTCCTACGGTGACACTGAAGCTTTCTTT	CASSSYGDTEAFF
.	TRBV10-1	TRBD2	TRBJ2-7	TGCGCCAGCAGGAGCGGGAGGTTCGAGCAGTACTTC	CASRSGRFEQYF
.	TRBV7-8	.	TRBJ2-1	TGTGCCAGCAGCCCTTCGTGGAGCTCCTACAATGAGCAGTTCTTC	CASSPSWSSYNEQFF
once	TRBV7-9	TRBD1	TRBJ1-1	TGTGCCAGCAGTCCGGACAGGGCGAACACTGAAGCTTTCTTT	CASSPDRANTEAFF
.	TRBV27	.	TRBJ2-1	TGTGCCAGCAGTTCCCCAGGCAGCCCCTTCTGGAATGAGCAGTTCTTC	CASSSPGSPFWNEQFF
.	TRBV27	.	TRBJ1-4	TGTGCCAGCAGTCCCAGGGGACGGCGAATTTATGAAAAACTGTTTTTT	CASSPRGRRIYEKLFF
.	TRBV4-1	TRBD2	TRBJ2-1	TGCGCCAGCAGCCAAGACGTGCTAGCGGGAGGTCGCGATGAGCAGTTCTTC	CASSQDVLAGGRDEQFF
.	TRBV7-3	.	TRBJ2-7	TGTGCCAGCAGCTTAGGGACAAGCCTCTCCTACGAGCAGTACTTC	CASSLGTSLSYEQYF
.	TRBV5-8	.	TRBJ1-6	TGTGCCAGCAGCTTGTTACGGGTTGCGCCCCTCCACTTT	CASSLLRVAPLHF
.	TRBV20-1	.	TRBJ1-1	TGCAGTGCTAGCCGGTATACTGAAGCTTTCTTT	CSASRYTEAFF
.	TRBV6-2/TRBV6-3	.	TRBJ2-2	TGTGCCAGCAGTTCATCAAGGGAGCTGTTTTTT	CASSSSRELFF
.	TRBV28	.	TRBJ2-1	TGTGCCAGCACCCCCCCTTTGATAGTGATTACTGAGCAGTTCTTC	CASTPPLIVITEQFF
.	TRBV7-2	.	TRBJ1-3	TGTGCCAGCAGCTTAGGGTCAGCGTCTGGAAACACCATATATTTT	CASSLGSASGNTIYF
.	TRBV2	.	TRBJ2-7	TGTGCCAGCAGGGACAGTTCGTCTAGGAAGCAGTACTTC	CASRDSSSRKQYF
.	TRBV12-3/TRBV12-4	.	TRBJ2-1	TGTGCCAGCAGTCCCGGGCCATACAATGAGCAGTTCTTC	CASSPGPYNEQFF
.	TRBV7-9	TRBD1	TRBJ2-1	TGTGCCAGCAGCTTGGCCCGGACAGGTTCGGTCGAGGGGCAGTTCTTC	CASSLARTGSVEGQFF
.	TRBV24-1	.	TRBJ2-5	TGTGCCACCAGTGAGAAATGGGGCGGGGTCAAAGAGACCCAGTACTTC	CATSEKWGGVKETQYF
.	TRBV27	.	TRBJ1-2	TGTGCCAGCAGTTCCCCAGCGTCTGGAGTGCGTGGCTACACCTTC	CASSSPASGVRGYTF
.	TRBV28	.	TRBJ2-7	TGTGCCAGCAAAACCCGACTGGAGGAGCAGTACTTC	CASKTRLEEQYF
.	TRBV25-1	TRBD1	TRBJ1-1	TGTGCCAGCAGTAACGACAGGGGATACGATACTGAAGCTTTCTTT	CASSNDRGYDTEAFF